These T cell receptor beta chains were read from a single sample in a study of T-cell memory formation after mild COVID-19. TCRdb re-called the 5' RACE reads through MiXCR, storing one row per CDR3 protein. The sample gives roughly 400,000 distinct CDR3 sequences, around 17% of which show up once; about 22% is in the top ten. What was sequenced was PBMCs or a T cell subset sorted from them (not recorded which). All receptors derive from a man aged 18 to 35 who had mild COVID-19 (a few samples of this study predate the infection). Cell type and time point are not known. The CDR3 runs from the conserved cysteine through the conserved F or W. A D gene is named only where the DNA matches it firmly. Some rows have no size entry. The others give once, few or many, or a class for an expanded clone.

j_gene,d_gene,abundance,v_gene,CDR3nt,CDR3aa
TRBJ1-1,NA,NA,TRBV5-1,TGCGCCAGCAGCTGGGACGCCTTGAACACTGAAGCTTTCTTT,CASSWDALNTEAFF
TRBJ1-1,NA,few,TRBV7-3,TGTGCCAGCAGCTATGGATCCGCCGCGAACACTGAAGCTTTCTTT,CASSYGSAANTEAFF
TRBJ1-4,NA,NA,TRBV4-2,TGTGCCAGCAGCCAAGAAGGGACGGTAGCAACTAATGAAAAACTGTTTTTT,CASSQEGTVATNEKLFF
TRBJ2-7,NA,many,TRBV7-2,TGTGCCAGCAGCTTATACGGGGGAGAGCAGTACTTC,CASSLYGGEQYF
TRBJ1-2,NA,many,TRBV5-6,TGTGCCAGCAGCTTGGTTCAGGGAGCACGGGATGGCTACACCTTC,CASSLVQGARDGYTF
TRBJ1-2,NA,few,TRBV13,TGTGCCAGCAGCTTGGGGGGGTTATGGTATGGCTACACCTTC,CASSLGGLWYGYTF
TRBJ2-2,NA,few,TRBV10-3,TGTGCCATCACTACTCAAGACGTGAACACCGGGGAGCTGTTTTTT,CAITTQDVNTGELFF
TRBJ2-3,TRBD1,NA,TRBV4-1,TGCGCCAGCAGCCAAGGTGGACAGGTGTTTTCAGATACGCAGTATTTT,CASSQGGQVFSDTQYF
TRBJ2-1,NA,few,TRBV4-2,TGTGCCAGCAGCCAAGGGCAGACCCAAGTCAATGAGCAGTTCTTC,CASSQGQTQVNEQFF
TRBJ1-4,NA,many,TRBV7-9,TGTGCCAGCAGCCGGACAGATGAAAAACTGTTTTTT,CASSRTDEKLFF
TRBJ1-5,NA,NA,TRBV5-1,TGCGCCAGCAGCCCCGGGGTGAATGGGCGGCAGGAGCCCCAGCATTTT,CASSPGVNGRQEPQHF
TRBJ2-3,TRBD1,NA,TRBV6-1,TGTGCCAGCAGAGCCGGGACAGGGGAAGGTACGCAGTATTTT,CASRAGTGEGTQYF
TRBJ1-2,NA,NA,TRBV30,TGTGCCTGGGACAGTAACTATGGCTACACCTTC,CAWDSNYGYTF
TRBJ2-5,TRBD1,few,TRBV24-1,TGTGCCACCAGTGATACGGGACAGGGAAAAGAGACCCAGTACTTC,CATSDTGQGKETQYF
TRBJ2-2,NA,few,TRBV5-1,TGCGCCAGCAGCTTGGCGGGACTGGACAGATCGAACACCGGGGAGCTGTTTTTT,CASSLAGLDRSNTGELFF
TRBJ2-2,NA,few,TRBV15,TGTGCCACCAGCAGAGATATCGTTGGACAGATGGCCGGGGAGCTGTTTTTT,CATSRDIVGQMAGELFF
TRBJ1-4,NA,NA,TRBV6-1,TGTGCCAGCAGTCTTTTGGGGGCCTCTAATGAAAAACTGTTTTTT,CASSLLGASNEKLFF
TRBJ1-1,NA,few,TRBV7-2,TGTGCCAGCAGCTTAGAGAATGTAGGTGAAGCTTTCTTT,CASSLENVGEAFF
TRBJ2-1,TRBD1,NA,TRBV20-1,TGCAGTGCTAGAGATCAATGGACAGGGGGGAGCAATGAGCAGTTCTTC,CSARDQWTGGSNEQFF
TRBJ2-3,TRBD2,NA,TRBV5-1,TGCGCCAGCAGCACTAGCGACAGTTCATCAGATACGCAGTATTTT,CASSTSDSSSDTQYF
TRBJ1-4,TRBD1,few,TRBV5-1,TGCGCCAGCAGCTCGGGACAGTCTGGGGAAAAACTGTTTTTT,CASSSGQSGEKLFF
TRBJ1-3,NA,NA,TRBV5-1,TGCGCCAGCAGCCTCACAGGGACCTCTGGAAACACCATATATTTT,CASSLTGTSGNTIYF
TRBJ1-2,TRBD1,NA,TRBV20-1,TGCAGTGCTTGGGACAGTAGGGGCTATGGCTACACCTTC,CSAWDSRGYGYTF
TRBJ2-1,NA,NA,TRBV6-2/TRBV6-3,TGTGCCAGCAGCCTCCGCGGGGTAATAGGGTGGAATGAGCAGTTCTTC,CASSLRGVIGWNEQFF
TRBJ2-1,NA,many,TRBV5-1,TGCGCCAGCAGCTTGGCAGGGGCTTCCTACAATGAGCAGTTCTTC,CASSLAGASYNEQFF
TRBJ1-1,NA,few,TRBV7-3,TGTGCCAGCAGCCCAGGGACCCGGGGGCCCACTGAAGCTTTCTTT,CASSPGTRGPTEAFF
TRBJ1-1,NA,NA,TRBV7-9,TGTGCCAGCACTCCGGCCGGGGGTAGGGACACTGAAGCTTTCTTT,CASTPAGGRDTEAFF
TRBJ2-2,TRBD1,NA,TRBV5-1,TGCGCCAGCAGCTCCCAAGACAGGGGAACGGCCTGGAACACCGGGGAGCTGTTTTTT,CASSSQDRGTAWNTGELFF
TRBJ1-2,NA,once,TRBV25-1,TGTGCCAGCAGTGAAGGCGGCTTTTACGGCTACACCTTC,CASSEGGFYGYTF
TRBJ1-5,NA,once,TRBV2,TGTGCCAGCAGGAGGGGACTTTCGAAAGATCAGCCCCAGCATTTT,CASRRGLSKDQPQHF
TRBJ2-3,NA,NA,TRBV7-3,TGTGCCAGCAGCCCCGTATCTAGCACAGATACGCAGTATTTT,CASSPVSSTDTQYF
TRBJ1-2,NA,few,TRBV7-9,TGTGCCAGCAGCAACAGATACACTAACTATGGCTACACCTTC,CASSNRYTNYGYTF
TRBJ2-1,NA,NA,TRBV20-1,TGCAGTGCTAGTTTATCCGGGGGGCTGGATGAGCAGTTCTTC,CSASLSGGLDEQFF
TRBJ2-5,TRBD1,few,TRBV2,TGTGCCAGCAGTGAGAGGACAGGGAAAGAGACCCAGTACTTC,CASSERTGKETQYF
TRBJ2-7,TRBD2,few,TRBV29-1,TGCAGCGTTGTCGGACTAGCGGGGGAGAGCTCCTACGAGCAGTACTTC,CSVVGLAGESSYEQYF
TRBJ1-2,NA,NA,TRBV9,TGTGCCAGCAGCGTCGGATCAAGGTCTGGCTATGGCTACACCTTC,CASSVGSRSGYGYTF
TRBJ1-6,NA,few,TRBV28,TGTGCCAGCAGGGGGGTTGAGTCACCCCTCCACTTT,CASRGVESPLHF
TRBJ1-6,TRBD1,NA,TRBV4-1,TGCGCCAGCAGCCGTCCAGGGGGGATAACTTCACCCCTCCACTTT,CASSRPGGITSPLHF
TRBJ2-1,NA,few,TRBV9,TGTGCCAGCAGCGTAGCATACAATGAGCAGTTCTTC,CASSVAYNEQFF
TRBJ2-5,TRBD1,many,TRBV5-1,TGCGCCAGCAGCCCGCCGGGACAGGGGTTAGAGACCCAGTACTTC,CASSPPGQGLETQYF
TRBJ1-2,NA,NA,TRBV5-5,TGTGCCAGCAGCTTGGCCCCCAGGGGTGGCTACACCTTC,CASSLAPRGGYTF
TRBJ1-1,NA,few,TRBV27,TGTGCCAGCAGTTCCATCGGTAGATCGGCTTTCTTT,CASSSIGRSAFF
TRBJ2-6,NA,few,TRBV12-3/TRBV12-4,TGTGCCGGCGCAGTCTCTGGGGCCAACGTCCTGACTTTC,CAGAVSGANVLTF
TRBJ2-5,TRBD2,many,TRBV2,TGTGCCAGCAGTGAAGTTCTAGCGGGGGCCCAAGAGACCCAGTACTTC,CASSEVLAGAQETQYF
TRBJ2-5,NA,once,TRBV4-3,TGCGCCAGCAGCCAAGAGAGAGTCCGAAGGGCGGAGACCCAGTACTTC,CASSQERVRRAETQYF
TRBJ2-2,TRBD2,few,TRBV7-3,TGTGCCAGCAGCTTACAAGCGGGGGGCCCGAACACCGGGGAGCTGTTTTTT,CASSLQAGGPNTGELFF
TRBJ1-3,NA,NA,TRBV20-1,TGCAGTGCTTGGCGGGGGGACGGGCACTCTGGAAACACCATATATTTT,CSAWRGDGHSGNTIYF
TRBJ2-1,TRBD1,NA,TRBV7-2,TGTGCCAGCAGCTACTGGACAGGGGGGAATGAGCAGTTCTTC,CASSYWTGGNEQFF
TRBJ1-2,NA,once,TRBV7-8,TGTGCCAGCAGCTTACCGCTCCTTGTCCGCAGGGGCAAGGGTGGCTACACCTTC,CASSLPLLVRRGKGGYTF
TRBJ2-7,NA,many,TRBV20-1,TGCAGTGCCCGAGGGCAGGAAGGGTACGAGCAGTACTTC,CSARGQEGYEQYF
TRBJ1-6,NA,few,TRBV4-1,TGCGCCAGCAGCCAGTACAAAACAGGAGGCATTTCACCCCTCCACTTT,CASSQYKTGGISPLHF
TRBJ2-2,NA,NA,TRBV24-1,TGTGCCACCAGTGACGGCAAGTCCGGGGAGCTGTTTTTT,CATSDGKSGELFF
TRBJ2-3,NA,few,TRBV12-5,TGTGCTAGTGCCAATAGCGTACCCACAGATACGCAGTATTTT,CASANSVPTDTQYF
TRBJ1-1,TRBD1,NA,TRBV3-1,TGTGCCAGCAGCCAAGTGAGACAGGGTACCCCTGAAGCTTTCTTT,CASSQVRQGTPEAFF
TRBJ2-2,NA,NA,TRBV2,TGTGCCAGCAGCGGAGACAGGGAGGTCACCGGGGAGCTGTTTTTT,CASSGDREVTGELFF